This T cell receptor beta chain was captured by sequencing in a study of OX40 agonist ivuxolimab in advanced cancers. Study results and caveats: Partly responding patients at 0.1-3.0 mg/kg showed some of the smallest clonal expansion.

To note about this clone: No antigen is known for it.

Repertoires were generated with immunoSEQ multiplex PCR, while TCRdb's copy carries only in-frame clones and drops some. The data contain tens of thousands of clones, 88% of them singletons. The clonotype originates from an adult with an advanced solid tumor such as melanoma, head and neck, liver or kidney cancer. The material was CD4+ or CD8+ T cells sorted from blood, obtained in a trial of the OX40 agonist ivuxolimab.

The CDR3: CASSQLSGSLADTQYF. In DNA, the CDR3 is TGTGCCAGCAGCCAACTAAGCGGGAGCCTCGCAGATACGCAGTATTTT. This chain connects TRBV7-9 to TRBJ2-3; 8 positions match TRBD2. The CDR3 has 16 residues. The germline V gene has CDR1 SEHNR and CDR2 FQNEAQ (reference sequence). The V gene end was trimmed by 5 bases and the J gene end by 4 bases; junction bases not matched to a gene: 11.